What follows are 18 T cell receptor beta chains derived from one specimen sequenced in a study of CD8+ T cells in alopecia areata. After isolation, RNA underwent reverse transcription to generate cDNA as the sequencing template. Profiled with immunoSEQ multiplex PCR; TCRdb holds only in-frame clones, not every one. The sample has approximately 150,000 clones, approximately 60% seen once; the top ten hold 13% to 15%. The treatment was: oral pan-JAK inhibitor, 5-10 mg twice daily. The sample in question was CD4+ T cells sorted from blood, obtained at week 24, from a patient treated with tofacitinib. These receptors were taken from a human donor with alopecia areata.

This clone was recorded only once. The chain links TRBV30 to TRBJ1-5; D call uncertain. Trimming shortened V by 5 bases and J by 0 bases, and 8 bases separated the two germline ends. The CDR3 totals 13 residues. CDR1 is GTSNPN and CDR2 is SVGIG in the germline V gene (reference sequence). CDR3 in amino acids: CAWRIDSNQPQHF. CDR3 coding DNA: TGTGCCTGGCGGATAGATAGCAATCAGCCCCAGCATTTT.

The genes are TRBV18 and TRBJ2-1, with 8 bases that match TRBD2. V lost 2 bases, J lost 6 bases, and 6 bases stayed unmatched. Germline V gene data show CDR1 as KGHSH and CDR2 as LQKENI. The CDR3 sequence is 15 residues long. CDR3 protein: CASSPKGLGSNEQFF. CDR3 coding DNA: TGTGCCAGCTCACCAAAGGGACTAGGGTCCAATGAGCAGTTCTTC.

This clone has only a few counts. In nucleotides, the CDR3 is TGTGCCGAGGGGGGAGTATCCGGGGAGCTGTTTTTT. Its translation: CAEGGVSGELFF. V and J are TRBV30 and TRBJ2-2; tentatively, D is TRBD1 or TRBD2 (6 bases each). Trimming pared 8 bases from V and 6 bases from J, leaving 13 bases between. The CDR3 contains 12 residues. The germline gives CDR1 GTSNPN, CDR2 SVGIG (reference sequence).

The V and J genes are TRBV7-2 and TRBJ2-5, with TRBD2 identical over 12 bases. In germline, CDR1 is SGHTA, CDR2 FQGNSA. The CDR3 sequence is 16 residues long. The V segment lost 3 bases and the J segment 4 bases; nucleotides outside the gene matches: 6. In nucleotides, the CDR3 is TGTGCCAGCAGCTTCTCTAGCGGGGGGGCGGGAGAGACCCAGTACTTC. Translating it yields CASSFSSGGAGETQYF.

In DNA, the CDR3 is TGTGCCAGCAACCTCCCCTGGGCTAGCGGGGGGGATGCGAACACCGGGGAGCTGTTTTTT. Translating gives CASNLPWASGGDANTGELFF. V and J are TRBV2 and TRBJ2-2; 12 bases fit TRBD2. The CDR3 is made up of 20 amino acids. Germline V gene sequence: CDR1 SNHLY, CDR2 FYNNEI. V shed 7 bases and J 0 bases; nucleotides not matched to a gene: 15. Full variable domain (remainder filled in from reference TRBV2 and TRBJ2-2): EPEVTQTPSHQVTQMGQEVILRCVPISNHLYFYWYRQILGQKVEFLVSFYNNEISEKSEIFDDQFSVERPDGSNFTLKIRSTKLEDSAMYFCASNLPWASGGDANTGELFFGEGSRLTVL.

The rearrangement links TRBV29-1 to TRBJ1-1; D may be TRBD1 (6 bases). The germline V gene has CDR1 SQVTM and CDR2 ANQGSEA. Trimming left V 2 bases short and J 5 bases short, with 12 bases between. CDR3 length equals 13 residues. The CDR3, as DNA: TGCAGCGTTGAACGGGGGCAACTAACTGAAGCTTTCTTT. It translates to CSVERGQLTEAFF.

CDR3 bases: TGTGCTTGTCGAGGGGATGGAAATTCACCCCTCCACTTT. It encodes CACRGDGNSPLHF. The rearrangement uses TRBV11-2 and TRBJ1-6, with D perhaps matching TRBD1 (5 bases). The CDR3 extends over 13 amino acids. From germline, CDR1 is SGHAT and CDR2 FQNNGV.

V usage is TRBV29-1 and J usage is TRBJ1-2; the match to TRBD1 covers 8 bases. Germline V CDR1 and CDR2: SQVTM, ANQGSEA. This CDR3 has 12 amino acids. J lost 6 bases, V lost 8 bases, and 8 bases had no gene match. CDR3 region: CSFWTGRHGYTF. CDR3 nucleotides: TGCAGCTTCTGGACAGGGCGACATGGCTACACCTTC.

The chain links TRBV29-1 to TRBJ2-1, with D uncertain. V lost 5 bases and J 6 bases, leaving 11 bases between the germline ends. The CDR3 is 12 residues long. Germline CDR1 is SQVTM and CDR2 is ANQGSEA. The DNA of the CDR3 is TGCAGCGTTTTCCGAGACTCCAATGAGCAGTTCTTC. Protein: CSVFRDSNEQFF.

This clone was detected ten times or more. This rearrangement joins TRBV7-9 to TRBJ1-5, with D possibly TRBD1 on 5 matching bases. CDR1 and CDR2 from the germline V gene are SEHNR and FQNEAQ (reference sequence). CDR3 length: 16 amino acids. Trimming cost V 1 base and J 5 bases, with 15 bases left between them. The CDR3 protein is CASSLEVGLIDQPQHF. DNA of the CDR3: TGTGCCAGCAGCTTAGAGGTGGGGCTCATAGATCAGCCCCAGCATTTT. The full variable domain, with the rest looked up from reference TRBV7-9 and TRBJ1-5, is DTGVSQNPRHKITKRGQNVTFRCDPISEHNRLYWYRQTLGQGPEFLTYFQNEAQLEKSRLLSDRFSAERPKGSFSTLEIQRTEQGDSAMYLCASSLEVGLIDQPQHFGDGTRLSIL.

The genes are TRBV27 and TRBJ2-6; D is perhaps TRBD1 (5 bases). The V gene lost 4 bases and the J gene lost 0 bases, with 16 bases spanning the gap. There are 18 residues in the CDR3. CDR1 and CDR2 (germline): MNHEY, SMNVEV (reference sequence). The CDR3 DNA is TGTGCCAGCAGTTCCCCCGTGGGGCCTCACTCTGGGGCCAACGTCCTGACTTTC. Its translation: CASSSPVGPHSGANVLTF. Full variable domain (remainder filled in from reference TRBV27 and TRBJ2-6): EAQVTQNPRYLITVTGKKLTVTCSQNMNHEYMSWYRQDPGLGLRQIYYSMNVEVTDKGDVPEGYKVSRKEKRNFPLILESPSPNQTSLYFCASSSPVGPHSGANVLTFGAGSRLTVL.

This chain connects TRBV29-1 to TRBJ1-5; tentative D call: TRBD1 (6 bases). Germline values: CDR1 SQVTM, CDR2 ANQGSEA. V lost 6 bases, J lost 0 bases, and 15 bases lay in between. The CDR3 has 15 amino acids. This CDR3 is CSVVETGLSNQPQHF. CDR3 DNA: TGCAGCGTCGTAGAAACAGGGCTTAGCAATCAGCCCCAGCATTTT. The full variable domain, in which reference TRBV29-1 and TRBJ1-5 provide the parts outside the CDR3, is SAVISQKPSRDICQRGTSLTIQCQVDSQVTMMFWYRQQPGQSLTLIATANQGSEATYESGFVIDKFPISRPNLTFSTLTVSNMSPEDSSIYLCSVVETGLSNQPQHFGDGTRLSIL.

This chain uses TRBV30 with TRBJ2-7, with D unclear. This CDR3 region has 14 residues. Trimming removed 2 bases from V and 4 bases from J, with 15 bases in between. Germline-derived CDR1 and CDR2 are GTSNPN and SVGIG (reference sequence). Here the CDR3 DNA reads TGTGCCTGGAGTCCCAAAGGCGACCGATACGAGCAGTACTTC. Its protein product is CAWSPKGDRYEQYF.

CDR3 bases: TGTGCCTGGACCTTGCCGGGACCAAGGAACTATGGCTACACCTTC. Residues: CAWTLPGPRNYGYTF. V gene TRBV30 combines with J gene TRBJ1-2, with a possible D match to TRBD1 (5 bases). The CDR3 totals 15 residues. From germline, CDR1 is GTSNPN and CDR2 SVGIG (reference sequence). Deletions cut 4 bases from V and 2 bases from J, with 17 bases between.

This clone is a singleton in its sample. The chain has TRBV15 and TRBJ1-1; D is undetermined. V was clipped by 0 bases and J by 5 bases, with 7 bases between them. The length of the CDR3 is 13 residues. CDR1 is LNHNV, CDR2 YYDKDF, per germline (reference sequence). CDR3 bases: TGTGCCACCAGCAGAGATCAGTGGACTGAAGCTTTCTTT. This encodes CATSRDQWTEAFF. Drawing the rest from reference TRBV15 and TRBJ1-1, the complete variable domain is DAMVIQNPRYQVTQFGKPVTLSCSQTLNHNVMYWYQQKSSQAPKLLFHYYDKDFNNEADTPDNFQSRRPNTSFCFLDIRSPGLGDTAMYLCATSRDQWTEAFFGQGTRLTVV.

The chain is built from TRBV7-9 and TRBJ1-2, with D unresolved. Looked up from germline, CDR1 is SEHNR and CDR2 is FQNEAQ (reference sequence). This CDR3 comprises 12 residues. V lost 5 bases, J lost 7 bases, and 11 bases lay in between. The DNA of the CDR3 is TGTGCCAGCAGCACCCGACAAGTTGGCTACACCTTC. Amino acids: CASSTRQVGYTF.

The V gene is TRBV11-2, the J gene TRBJ2-7, with D unclear. The germline gives CDR1 SGHAT, CDR2 FQNNGV. V was cut by 7 bases and J by 0 bases, with 7 bases left in between. The CDR3 runs 12 residues. The CDR3 protein is CASTEDSYEQYF. DNA for the CDR3: TGTGCCAGCACGGAAGACTCCTACGAGCAGTACTTC.

This clone was seen a few times. J is TRBJ2-2 and V is TRBV4-1; D may be TRBD2 (5 bases). This CDR3 has 17 residues. The V gene's germline CDR1 is MGHRA and CDR2 YSYEKL. V shed 0 bases and J shed 0 bases, with 11 bases lying between them. The CDR3 DNA is TGCGCCAGCAGCCAAGATCGGGGTCAGGCGAACACCGGGGAGCTGTTTTTT. This encodes CASSQDRGQANTGELFF.